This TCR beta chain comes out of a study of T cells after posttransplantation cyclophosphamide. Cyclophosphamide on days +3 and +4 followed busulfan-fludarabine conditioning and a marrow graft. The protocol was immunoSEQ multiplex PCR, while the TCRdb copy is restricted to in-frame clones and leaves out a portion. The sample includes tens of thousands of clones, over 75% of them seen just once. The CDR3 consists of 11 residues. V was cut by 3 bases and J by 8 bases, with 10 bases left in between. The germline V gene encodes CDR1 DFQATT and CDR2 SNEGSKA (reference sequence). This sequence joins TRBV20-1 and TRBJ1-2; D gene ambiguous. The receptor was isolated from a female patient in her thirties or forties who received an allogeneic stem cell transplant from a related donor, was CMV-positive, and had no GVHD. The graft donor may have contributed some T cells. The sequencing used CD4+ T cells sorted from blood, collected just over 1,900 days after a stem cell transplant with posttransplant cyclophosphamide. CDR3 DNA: TGCAGTGCTAGGTTACAGCGGGGCTACACCTTC. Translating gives CSARLQRGYTF.